The source of this TCR beta chain is a study of blood T cell repertoires in COVID-19. This clone has more than one count but fewer than ten. The germline CDR1 and CDR2 sequences are LNHDA and SQIVND (reference sequence). V lost 9 bases and J lost 3; bases outside the gene matches: 11. CDR3 size: 15 residues. Clones were sequenced by immunoSEQ multiplex PCR, and TCRdb holds only the in-frame ones, with some missing. Among tens of thousands of clones listed, 90% were seen once. This TCR was sampled from a man aged 55 to 69 with acute or convalescent COVID-19. The J gene is TRBJ2-7, the V gene TRBV19; the match to TRBD2 covers 10 bases. Specimen: peripheral blood. In DNA, the CDR3 is TGTGCCAGCACTCCTGGGACTAGCGAAGGCTACGAGCAGTACTTC. As protein: CASTPGTSEGYEQYF. The whole variable domain, filled in from reference TRBV19 and TRBJ2-7, reads DGGITQSPKYLFRKEGQNVTLSCEQNLNHDAMYWYRQDPGQGLRLIYYSQIVNDFQKGDIAEGYSVSREKKESFPLTVTSAQKNPTAFYLCASTPGTSEGYEQYFGPGTRLTVT.